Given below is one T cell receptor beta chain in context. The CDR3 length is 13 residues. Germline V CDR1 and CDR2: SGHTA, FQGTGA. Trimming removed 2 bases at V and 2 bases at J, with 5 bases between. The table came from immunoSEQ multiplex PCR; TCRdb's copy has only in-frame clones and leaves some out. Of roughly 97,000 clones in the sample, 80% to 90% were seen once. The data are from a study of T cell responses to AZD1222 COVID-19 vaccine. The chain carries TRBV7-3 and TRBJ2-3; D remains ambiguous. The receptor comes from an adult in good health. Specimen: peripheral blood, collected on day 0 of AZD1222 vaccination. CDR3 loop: CASSLVPTDTQYF. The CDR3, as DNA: TGTGCCAGCAGCTTAGTTCCCACAGATACGCAGTATTTT.